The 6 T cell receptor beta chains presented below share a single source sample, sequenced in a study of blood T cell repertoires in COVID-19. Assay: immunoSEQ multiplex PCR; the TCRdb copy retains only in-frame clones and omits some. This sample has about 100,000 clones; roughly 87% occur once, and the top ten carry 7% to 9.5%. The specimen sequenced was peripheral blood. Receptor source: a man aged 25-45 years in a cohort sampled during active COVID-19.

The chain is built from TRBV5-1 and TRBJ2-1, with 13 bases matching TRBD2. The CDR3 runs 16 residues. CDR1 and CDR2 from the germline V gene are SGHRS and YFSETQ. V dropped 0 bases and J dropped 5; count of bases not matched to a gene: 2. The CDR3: CASSLAGTSGDNEQFF. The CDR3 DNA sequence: TGCGCCAGCAGCTTGGCAGGGACTAGCGGGGACAATGAGCAGTTCTTC.

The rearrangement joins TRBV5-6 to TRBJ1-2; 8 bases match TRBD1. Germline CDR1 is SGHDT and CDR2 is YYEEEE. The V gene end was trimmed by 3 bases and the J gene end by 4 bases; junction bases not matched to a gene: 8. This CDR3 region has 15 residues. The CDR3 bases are TGTGCCAGCAGCTCCAGGGACAGGCGGCTCTATGGCTACACCTTC. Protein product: CASSSRDRRLYGYTF.

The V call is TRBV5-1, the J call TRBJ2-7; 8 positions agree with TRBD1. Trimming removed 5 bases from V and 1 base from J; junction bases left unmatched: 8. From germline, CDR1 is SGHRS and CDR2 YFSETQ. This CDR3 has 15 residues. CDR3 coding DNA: TGCGCCAGCAGTTTCTCGCGACAGGGGTCCTACGAGCAGTACTTC. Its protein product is CASSFSRQGSYEQYF.

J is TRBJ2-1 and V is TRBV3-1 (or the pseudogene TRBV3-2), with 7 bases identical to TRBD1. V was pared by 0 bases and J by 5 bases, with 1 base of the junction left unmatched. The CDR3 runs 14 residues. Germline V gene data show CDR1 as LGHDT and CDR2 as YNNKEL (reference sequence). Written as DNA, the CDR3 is TGTGCCAGCAGCCAAGATCAGGGGGACAATGAGCAGTTCTTC. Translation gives CASSQDQGDNEQFF.

CDR3 region: CASSFAAEKLFF. The CDR3 coding sequence is TGTGCCAGCAGTTTTGCGGCGGAAAAACTGTTTTTT. The V gene is TRBV12-3 or TRBV12-4, the J gene TRBJ1-4; no firm D call. V lost 3 bases, J lost 8 bases, and 7 bases lay in between. This CDR3 is built from 12 residues.

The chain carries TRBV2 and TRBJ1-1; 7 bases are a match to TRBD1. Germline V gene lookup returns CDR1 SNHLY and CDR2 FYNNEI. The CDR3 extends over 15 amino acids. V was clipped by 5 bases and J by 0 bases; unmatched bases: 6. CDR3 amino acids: CASSRQGQMNTEAFF. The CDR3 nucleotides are TGTGCCAGCAGTCGACAGGGCCAGATGAACACTGAAGCTTTCTTT. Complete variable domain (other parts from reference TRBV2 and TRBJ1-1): EPEVTQTPSHQVTQMGQEVILRCVPISNHLYFYWYRQILGQKVEFLVSFYNNEISEKSEIFDDQFSVERPDGSNFTLKIRSTKLEDSAMYFCASSRQGQMNTEAFFGQGTRLTVV.